One sample yielded the 32 T cell receptor beta chains listed below, sequenced in a study of blood T cell repertoires in COVID-19. Assay used: immunoSEQ multiplex PCR; TCRdb lists only in-frame clones, some missing. The sample lists 120,000 to 150,000 clones, around nine tenths occurring once. The sequenced sample consisted of peripheral blood. The receptors were gathered from a human donor in a cohort sampled during active COVID-19.

The genes are TRBV5-1 and TRBJ2-5; perhaps TRBD1 as D (6 bases). The CDR3 has 15 residues. V dropped 1 base and J dropped 5 bases, with 15 bases sitting between them. Germline V gene lookup returns CDR1 SGHRS and CDR2 YFSETQ. In DNA, the CDR3 is TGCGCCAGCAGCTTGTTCGGGACACCAGAGGAGACCCAGTACTTC. As protein: CASSLFGTPEETQYF.

The V call is TRBV19, the J call TRBJ2-1; a weak D match, TRBD2 (6 bases). Deletions cut 5 bases from V and 8 bases from J, with 16 bases between. Per the germline V gene, CDR1 is LNHDA and CDR2 is SQIVND (reference sequence). The CDR3 sequence is 14 residues long. The CDR3 coding sequence is TGTGCCAGTAGTCACGCGACTAGTCCATATGAGCAGTTCTTC. The encoded protein is CASSHATSPYEQFF.

The gene calls are TRBV19 and TRBJ2-7; the match to TRBD1 covers 7 bases. V shed 4 bases and J 1 base; nucleotides not matched to a gene: 7. CDR3 size: 15 residues. Germline V CDR1 and CDR2: LNHDA, SQIVND (reference sequence). The CDR3 spells CASSSSGTASYEQYF. The CDR3 DNA follows: TGTGCCAGTAGTAGCTCCGGGACAGCGTCCTACGAGCAGTACTTC. The complete variable domain, with remaining parts taken from reference TRBV19 and TRBJ2-7, reads DGGITQSPKYLFRKEGQNVTLSCEQNLNHDAMYWYRQDPGQGLRLIYYSQIVNDFQKGDIAEGYSVSREKKESFPLTVTSAQKNPTAFYLCASSSSGTASYEQYFGPGTRLTVT.

The chain recombines TRBV28 with TRBJ2-7, with 7 bases lining up with TRBD2. V gave up 8 bases and J gave up 4 bases; unmatched junction bases: 14. From germline, CDR1 is MDHEN and CDR2 SYDVKM. The CDR3 totals 15 residues. CDR3 DNA sequence: TGTGCCAGCTCAACCCCGGGGGGTTCCTGGTACGAGCAGTACTTC. Protein sequence: CASSTPGGSWYEQYF.

This chain joins TRBV7-3 and TRBJ2-1; tentative D call: TRBD2 (5 bases). The V and J ends lost 5 bases and 0 bases respectively, with 20 bases between them. In germline, CDR1 is SGHTA, CDR2 FQGTGA. The CDR3 spans 18 residues. The CDR3 region has the DNA TGTGCCAGCAGCCTCGGCGACGGAGGCCTAAGCTCCTACAATGAGCAGTTCTTC. Translation gives CASSLGDGGLSSYNEQFF. The full variable domain, with the rest looked up from reference TRBV7-3 and TRBJ2-1, is GAGVSQTPSNKVTEKGKYVELRCDPISGHTALYWYRQSLGQGPEFLIYFQGTGAADDSGLPNDRFFAVRPEGSVSTLKIQRTERGDSAVYLCASSLGDGGLSSYNEQFFGPGTRLTVL.

This chain links TRBV28 with TRBJ2-1; the D gene is possibly TRBD1 (6 bases). Germline V gene sequence: CDR1 MDHEN, CDR2 SYDVKM. Trimming left V 0 bases short and J 3 bases short, with 12 bases between. The CDR3 extends over 16 amino acids. CDR3 in amino acids: CASSLWTGRGYNEQFF. DNA for the CDR3: TGTGCCAGCAGTTTATGGACAGGCAGAGGCTACAATGAGCAGTTCTTC.

This clone was found a few times. The chain is built from TRBV7-3 and TRBJ1-2; D remains unclear. The germline V gene has CDR1 SGHTA and CDR2 FQGTGA. V lost 2 bases, J lost 2 bases, and 6 bases lay in between. CDR3 length: 13 amino acids. The CDR3 region is CASSLDGNYGYTF. The CDR3 region has the DNA TGTGCCAGCAGCTTAGACGGGAACTATGGCTACACCTTC. Filled out from reference TRBV7-3 and TRBJ1-2, the complete variable domain reads GAGVSQTPSNKVTEKGKYVELRCDPISGHTALYWYRQSLGQGPEFLIYFQGTGAADDSGLPNDRFFAVRPEGSVSTLKIQRTERGDSAVYLCASSLDGNYGYTFGSGTRLTVV.

The rearrangement links TRBV6-5 to TRBJ2-1; TRBD2 aligns across 8 bases. J gave up 6 bases and V 5 bases, and 9 bases lay outside the gene matches. Looked up from germline, CDR1 is MNHEY and CDR2 is SVGAGI. The CDR3 length is 15 residues. CDR3 DNA: TGTGCCAGCAGTCTTACAGCGGGACTAGTCAATGAGCAGTTCTTC. Translated: CASSLTAGLVNEQFF.

This clone came up a few times. The rearrangement links TRBV6-5 to TRBJ2-6, with 7 bases identical to TRBD2. Germline V gene lookup returns CDR1 MNHEY and CDR2 SVGAGI. Losses at the gene ends were 5 bases for V and 1 base for J; bases not matched to a gene: 2. There are 15 residues in the CDR3. Here the CDR3 reads CASSRGGSGANVLTF. In DNA form, the CDR3 reads TGTGCCAGCAGTCGCGGGGGATCTGGGGCCAACGTCCTGACTTTC.

The chain is built from TRBV6-6 and TRBJ2-1, with TRBD1 identical over 7 bases. V was pared by 7 bases and J by 3 bases, with 9 bases of the junction left unmatched. The germline CDR1 and CDR2 sequences are MNHNY and SVGAGI (reference sequence). CDR3 length: 15 amino acids. This CDR3 reads CASTVLRTGYNEQFF. The CDR3, as DNA: TGTGCCAGCACCGTTTTAAGGACAGGCTACAATGAGCAGTTCTTC.

V is TRBV18 and J is TRBJ1-2, with TRBD1 matching over 7 bases. Unmatched junction bases numbered 2, after V lost 0 bases and J lost 4 bases. This CDR3 is built from 14 residues. Germline CDR1 reads KGHSH; CDR2 reads LQKENI. The CDR3 DNA reads TGTGCCAGCTCACCACCGGGACAGCCCTATGGCTACACCTTC. Translated: CASSPPGQPYGYTF.

The chain is built from TRBV18 and TRBJ1-3; possibly TRBD1 for D (5 bases). CDR1 is KGHSH and CDR2 is LQKENI in the germline V gene. V dropped 1 base and J dropped 0 bases, with 16 bases sitting between them. The CDR3 is made up of 18 amino acids. CDR3: CASSPQGPNRLSGNTIYF. The CDR3 DNA reads as TGTGCCAGCTCACCACAGGGGCCGAATCGACTCTCTGGAAACACCATATATTTT.

The J gene is TRBJ2-5, the V gene TRBV5-1, with TRBD2 identical over 7 bases. CDR1 SGHRS and CDR2 YFSETQ come from the germline V gene. CDR3 length: 15 amino acids. Trimming cost V 1 base and J 2 bases; bases outside gene matches: 5. The CDR3 reads CASSLSGETQETQYF. The CDR3 nucleotides read TGCGCCAGCAGCTTGAGCGGGGAGACTCAAGAGACCCAGTACTTC.

V gene TRBV7-2 combines with J gene TRBJ1-4, with 8 bases that match TRBD1. J gave up 8 bases and V 4 bases, and 9 bases lay outside the gene matches. This CDR3 contains 15 residues. CDR1 is SGHTA and CDR2 is FQGNSA in the germline V gene. CDR3 DNA sequence: TGTGCCAGCAGCTCCAGGACAGGGATGAGGGAAAAACTGTTTTTT. This sequence encodes CASSSRTGMREKLFF.

The V call is TRBV5-1, the J call TRBJ2-3; 9 bases match TRBD1. Germline values: CDR1 SGHRS, CDR2 YFSETQ. This CDR3 contains 17 residues. V gave up 7 bases and J gave up 5 bases; unmatched junction bases: 17. The CDR3 is CASGTRTGGGPGDTQYF. The CDR3 nucleotides are TGCGCCAGCGGAACCCGAACAGGGGGCGGCCCGGGAGATACGCAGTATTTT.

This chain connects TRBV21-1 to TRBJ2-6; no check of the table's D call, TRBD2, against the DNA was made. TRBV21-1 counts as a pseudogene. The CDR3 contains 18 residues. The CDR3 DNA is TGTGCCAGCAGCAAACGGGTTGTAGTCGTCGCTGGGGCCAACGTCCTGACTTTC. Amino acid sequence: CASSKRVVVVAGANVLTF.

Notes on this clone: Other DNA variants within this sample encode the same CDR3. The CDR3 loop reads CASSLRTANYGYTF. CDR3 DNA sequence: TGTGCCAGCAGCTTACGGACTGCTAACTATGGCTACACCTTC. The chain combines TRBV7-9 with TRBJ1-2; D is uncertain. CDR1 is SEHNR and CDR2 is FQNEAQ in the germline V gene (reference sequence). V shed 2 bases and J shed 0 bases, with 7 bases lying between them. This CDR3 spans 14 amino acids.

This chain connects TRBV27 to TRBJ2-1; TRBD1 aligns across 7 bases. The CDR3 is 17 residues long. CDR1 MNHEY and CDR2 SMNVEV come from the germline V gene (reference sequence). Germline trimming cut 2 bases from V and 0 bases from J; bases unmatched to any gene: 7. CDR3 coding DNA: TGTGCCAGCAGTTTACCCCAACAGGGGTACTCCTACAATGAGCAGTTCTTC. Its protein product is CASSLPQQGYSYNEQFF.

This chain joins TRBV9 and TRBJ2-1; weak D call: TRBD2 (5 bases). Germline V lookup: CDR1 SGDLS, CDR2 YYNGEE. The CDR3 contains 15 residues. The V end was cut by 0 bases, the J end by 9 bases, with 16 bases between. CDR3 DNA sequence: TGTGCCAGCAGCGTAGGCCACCCGTCGGCGGGTGAGCAGTTCTTC. Its translation: CASSVGHPSAGEQFF.

The chain recombines TRBV6-6 with TRBJ1-3, with 9 positions matching TRBD1. The CDR3 contains 14 residues. J gave up 4 bases and V 5 bases, and 3 bases lay outside the gene matches. Germline V gene lookup returns CDR1 MNHNY and CDR2 SVGAGI (reference sequence). CDR3 residues: CASSTGTGGNTIYF. In DNA form, the CDR3 reads TGTGCCAGCAGTACCGGGACAGGGGGAAACACCATATATTTT.

The rearrangement uses TRBV11-2 and TRBJ2-7; 7 bases map to TRBD1. The J segment lost 7 bases and the V segment lost 5 bases, leaving 14 bases of the junction unmatched. CDR3 length equals 15 residues. CDR1 and CDR2 (germline): SGHAT, FQNNGV. Here the CDR3 reads CASSLGQSLLGEQYF. The CDR3 bases are TGTGCCAGCAGCCTGGGACAGTCCCTTCTCGGGGAGCAGTACTTC.

The table lists this clone with a few counts. This chain uses TRBV5-5 with TRBJ1-6, with D maybe TRBD1 (5 bases). The CDR3 runs 16 residues. Between the trimmed V and J ends, which lost 0 bases and 9 bases, there was a span of 16 bases. Germline lookup yields CDR1 SGHKS and CDR2 YYEKEE (reference sequence). DNA for the CDR3: TGTGCCAGCAGCTTGGCAGTTCGAGGGGAGGGTTCACCCCTCCACTTT. It specifies CASSLAVRGEGSPLHF.

This CDR3 reads CASSSPGQLTDTQYF. CDR3 DNA: TGTGCCAGCAGCTCACCGGGACAACTCACAGATACGCAGTATTTT. This chain uses TRBV7-9 with TRBJ2-3, with a possible D match to TRBD1 (6 bases). Per the germline V gene, CDR1 is SEHNR and CDR2 is FQNEAQ (reference sequence). The CDR3 is 15 amino acids. V gave up 4 bases and J gave up 2 bases, with 13 bases separating them.

The rearrangement links TRBV6-2 or TRBV6-3 to TRBJ2-7; TRBD2 matches 7 bases. J gave up 0 bases and V 0 bases, and 8 bases lay outside the gene matches. CDR1 and CDR2 (germline): MNHEY, SVGEGT. This CDR3 has 17 amino acids. CDR3 DNA: TGTGCCAGCAGTTACTCCCCTAGCGGAGCCAACTCCTACGAGCAGTACTTC. Protein product: CASSYSPSGANSYEQYF.

The chain uses TRBV6-5 and TRBJ1-4; no clear D. Germline V CDR1 and CDR2: MNHEY, SVGAGI. The CDR3 runs 14 residues. V lost 2 bases and J 6 bases, leaving 10 bases between the germline ends. CDR3 sequence (DNA): TGTGCCAGCAGTTACCGAGGTTGGGATGAAAAACTGTTTTTT. Its translation: CASSYRGWDEKLFF.

The chain is built from TRBV28 and TRBJ2-2, with D possibly TRBD2 on 6 matching bases. Germline V lookup: CDR1 MDHEN, CDR2 SYDVKM. V was clipped by 6 bases and J by 2 bases, with 16 bases between them. CDR3 length: 16 residues. The CDR3 sequence: CASRSGLKINTGELFF. The CDR3 bases are TGTGCCAGCAGATCGGGACTCAAAATCAACACCGGGGAGCTGTTTTTT.

The chain couples TRBV9 to TRBJ2-5; a possible D gene is TRBD1 (5 bases). Trimming shortened V by 0 bases and J by 3 bases, and 12 bases separated the two germline ends. Germline loops: CDR1 SGDLS, CDR2 YYNGEE. There are 15 residues in the CDR3. The CDR3: CASSVAGHPKETQYF. In DNA form, the CDR3 reads TGTGCCAGCAGCGTAGCTGGACACCCAAAAGAGACCCAGTACTTC.

The J gene is TRBJ2-3, the V gene TRBV27; no clear D gene. CDR1 and CDR2 from the germline V gene are MNHEY and SMNVEV (reference sequence). The CDR3 runs to 11 residues. The ends were cut back, 6 bases at V and 5 bases at J, with 6 bases in the middle. CDR3 coding DNA: TGTGCCAGCAGCTCCGTAGATACGCAGTATTTT. Translating it yields CASSSVDTQYF.

The J gene is TRBJ1-4, the V gene TRBV5-1; possible D gene TRBD1, 5 bases. CDR1 and CDR2 from the germline V gene are SGHRS and YFSETQ. The CDR3 consists of 15 residues. The V gene lost 1 base and the J gene lost 8 bases, with 15 bases spanning the gap. This chain's CDR3 is CASSLLTGRGEKLFF. CDR3 DNA sequence: TGCGCCAGCAGCTTGTTAACGGGGAGGGGAGAAAAACTGTTTTTT.

J is TRBJ2-1 and V is TRBV7-3; D may be TRBD1 (6 bases). V was trimmed by 8 bases and J by 0 bases, leaving 11 bases between them. Per germline, CDR1 SGHTA and CDR2 FQGTGA. The CDR3 is made up of 14 amino acids. The CDR3 sequence: CASAKGGSYNEQFF. CDR3 nucleotides: TGTGCCAGCGCTAAAGGGGGCTCCTACAATGAGCAGTTCTTC.

The V and J genes are TRBV14 and TRBJ2-1; TRBD2 might be the D (6 bases). Trimming pared 4 bases from V and 3 bases from J, leaving 10 bases between. This CDR3 has 14 amino acids. Germline CDR1 SGHDN, CDR2 FVKESK. CDR3 coding DNA: TGTGCCAGCAGCCTCCGACTAGACTACAATGAGCAGTTCTTC. This encodes CASSLRLDYNEQFF.

The V call is TRBV7-9, the J call TRBJ2-7, with TRBD2 as a possible D gene (5 bases). Trimming cost V 1 base and J 5 bases, with 12 bases left between them. The CDR3 is 14 amino acids. In germline, CDR1 is SEHNR, CDR2 FQNEAQ (reference sequence). CDR3 sequence (DNA): TGTGCCAGCAGCTTAGTACCTAGCCTCAACGAGCAGTACTTC. This translates into CASSLVPSLNEQYF.